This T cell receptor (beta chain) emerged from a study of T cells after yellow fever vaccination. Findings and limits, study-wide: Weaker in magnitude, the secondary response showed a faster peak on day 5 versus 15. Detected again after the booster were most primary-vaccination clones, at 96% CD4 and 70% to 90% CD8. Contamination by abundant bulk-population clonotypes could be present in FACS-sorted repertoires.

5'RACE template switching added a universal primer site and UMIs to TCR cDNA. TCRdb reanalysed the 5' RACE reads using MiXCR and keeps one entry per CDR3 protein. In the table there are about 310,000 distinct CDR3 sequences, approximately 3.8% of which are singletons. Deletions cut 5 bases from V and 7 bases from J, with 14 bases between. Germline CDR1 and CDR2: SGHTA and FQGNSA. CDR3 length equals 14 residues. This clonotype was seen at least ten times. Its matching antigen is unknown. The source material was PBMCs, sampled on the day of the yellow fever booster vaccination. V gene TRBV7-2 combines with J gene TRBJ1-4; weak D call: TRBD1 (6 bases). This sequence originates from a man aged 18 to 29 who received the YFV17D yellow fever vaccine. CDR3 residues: CASSVQGLSEKLFF. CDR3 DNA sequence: TGTGCCAGCAGCGTACAGGGTCTAAGTGAAAAACTGTTTTTT.